A single T cell receptor beta chain is shown here with its context. In Seattle, patients joined the study during active infection and were tracked longitudinally. The data were taken from a study of blood T cell repertoires in COVID-19. At the level of the study: Sites in the United States, Italy and Spain provided acute and convalescent COVID-19 samples. PBMCs, B-cell-depleted T cells, or T cells were the source of the cDNA or gDNA that made up the material.

Under the authors' procedure: Reference gene primer amplification gave estimated nucleated cell counts. Repertoires were generated with immunoSEQ multiplex PCR, while TCRdb's copy carries only in-frame clones and drops some. The V and J calls and clone size are taken from that table; D and trimming were inferred from the DNA. The sample records 250,000 to 300,000 clones, approximately 90% being singletons. With 1 base removed from V and 10 bases from J, the gap between germline ends came to 19 bases. Germline V gene sequence: CDR1 SGHAT, CDR2 FQDESV (reference sequence). This CDR3 is built from 15 residues.

The sequence was obtained from a woman in her forties or fifties with COVID-19, enrolled during active disease. The chain combines TRBV11-1 with TRBJ1-1, with D possibly being TRBD1 (6 bases). Input material: peripheral blood. This CDR3 reads CASSLEVGAVLGAFF. The CDR3 nucleotides read TGTGCCAGCAGCTTAGAAGTGGGGGCCGTTTTGGGAGCTTTCTTT.